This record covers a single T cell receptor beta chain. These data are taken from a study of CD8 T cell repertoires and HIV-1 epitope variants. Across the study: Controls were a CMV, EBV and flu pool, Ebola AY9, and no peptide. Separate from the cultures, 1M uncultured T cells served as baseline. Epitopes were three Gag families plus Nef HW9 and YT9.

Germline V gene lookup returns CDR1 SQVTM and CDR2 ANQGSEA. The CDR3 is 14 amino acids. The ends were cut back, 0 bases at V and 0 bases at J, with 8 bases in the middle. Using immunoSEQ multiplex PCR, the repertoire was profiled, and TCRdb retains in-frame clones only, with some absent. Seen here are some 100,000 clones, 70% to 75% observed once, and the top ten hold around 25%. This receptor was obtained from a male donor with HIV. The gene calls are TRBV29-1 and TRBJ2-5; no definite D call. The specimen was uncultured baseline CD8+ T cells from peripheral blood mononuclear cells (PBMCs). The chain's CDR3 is CSVEDPRNQETQYF. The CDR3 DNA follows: TGCAGCGTTGAAGATCCCCGGAACCAAGAGACCCAGTACTTC.